The 21 T cell receptor beta chains reported below all come from one sample, sequenced in a study of blood T cell repertoires in COVID-19. Assay used: immunoSEQ multiplex PCR; TCRdb lists only in-frame clones, some missing. Among a few hundred thousand clones listed, roughly nine tenths were seen once. The material sequenced was peripheral blood. These receptor sequences come from a man younger than 35 with active or convalescent COVID-19.

The chain employs TRBV4-2 and TRBJ2-1; D is possibly TRBD2 (5 bases). The CDR3 length is 14 residues. Trimming cost V 6 bases and J 3 bases, with 12 bases left between them. CDR1 and CDR2 from the germline V gene are LGHNA and YNFKEQ. Here the CDR3 reads CASSEGTSYNEQFF. CDR3 bases: TGTGCCAGCAGTGAGGGTACTAGCTACAATGAGCAGTTCTTC.

The V call is TRBV7-2, the J call TRBJ2-1; TRBD2 matches 7 bases. The CDR3 runs to 17 residues. The junction had 11 bases not matched to a gene; V was cut back by 5 bases and J by 1 base. CDR1 is SGHTA and CDR2 is FQGNSA in the germline V gene. CDR3 sequence: CASSPVASGPSYNEQFF. The DNA of the CDR3 is TGTGCCAGCAGCCCCGTGGCTAGCGGTCCTTCCTACAATGAGCAGTTCTTC. The whole variable domain, remainder taken from reference TRBV7-2 and TRBJ2-1, is GAGVSQSPSNKVTEKGKDVELRCDPISGHTALYWYRQSLGQGLEFLIYFQGNSAPDKSGLPSDRFSAERTGGSVSTLTIQRTQQEDSAVYLCASSPVASGPSYNEQFFGPGTRLTVL.

The CDR3 DNA follows: TGCGCCAGCAGCTTGTCCCGCCTGGGAGGGACAGATACGCAGTATTTT. Translated: CASSLSRLGGTDTQYF. V gene TRBV5-1 combines with J gene TRBJ2-3; 7 bases are a match to TRBD2. Germline trimming cut 1 base from V and 3 bases from J; bases unmatched to any gene: 8. Germline CDR1 reads SGHRS; CDR2 reads YFSETQ. CDR3 length: 16 amino acids.

The chain uses TRBV2 and TRBJ1-5; the D is unclear. The CDR3 runs 12 residues. Trimming pared 4 bases from V and 6 bases from J, leaving 7 bases between. CDR1 is SNHLY, CDR2 FYNNEI, per germline. CDR3 in amino acids: CASSAQAQPQHF. CDR3 in DNA: TGTGCCAGCAGTGCTCAAGCTCAGCCCCAGCATTTT.

V is TRBV14 and J is TRBJ2-7, with 10 positions matching TRBD1. This CDR3 has 15 amino acids. Germline assignment: CDR1 SGHDN and CDR2 FVKESK. V gave up 2 bases and J gave up 7 bases; unmatched junction bases: 8. The CDR3 reads CASSQFRTGGEEQYF. The CDR3 DNA sequence: TGTGCCAGCAGCCAATTCCGGACAGGGGGGGAAGAGCAGTACTTC.

The chain recombines TRBV3-1 (or the pseudogene TRBV3-2) with TRBJ1-1, with D uncertain. Germline assignment: CDR1 LGHDT and CDR2 YNNKEL (reference sequence). The V end was cut by 2 bases, the J end by 1 base, with 5 bases between. This CDR3 region has 13 residues. CDR3 sequence (DNA): TGTGCCAGCAGCCAACTAGAGAACACTGAAGCTTTCTTT. Its translation: CASSQLENTEAFF.

V is TRBV28 and J is TRBJ1-5; maybe TRBD1 (5 bases). This CDR3 comprises 11 residues. The V and J ends lost 6 bases and 7 bases respectively, with 7 bases between them. The V gene's germline CDR1 is MDHEN and CDR2 SYDVKM. The DNA of the CDR3 is TGTGCCAGCAGCCAGGGCCAGCCCCAGCATTTT. Translation gives CASSQGQPQHF.

This rearrangement joins TRBV11-3 to TRBJ1-6, with 9 bases aligning to TRBD1. Germline values: CDR1 SGHNT, CDR2 YENEEA. Trimming cost V 1 base and J 8 bases; bases outside gene matches: 0. This CDR3 spans 14 amino acids. CDR3 residues: CASSLGDRDSPLHF. CDR3 in DNA: TGTGCCAGCAGCTTAGGGGACAGGGATTCACCCCTCCACTTT.

The rearrangement links TRBV5-1 to TRBJ2-5; 7 bases agree with TRBD2. V was pared by 0 bases and J by 5 bases, with 10 bases of the junction left unmatched. The CDR3 length is 16 residues. The germline gives CDR1 SGHRS, CDR2 YFSETQ. The CDR3 is CASSLATAGVMETQYF. The CDR3 DNA follows: TGCGCCAGCAGCTTGGCAACGGCGGGAGTGATGGAGACCCAGTACTTC.

The chain employs TRBV19 and TRBJ1-4, with 7 bases identical to TRBD1. With V trimmed by 3 bases and J by 5 bases, 12 bases remained unmatched. The CDR3 extends over 17 amino acids. The germline gives CDR1 LNHDA, CDR2 SQIVND (reference sequence). The CDR3 coding sequence is TGTGCCAGTAGTATCTCTATCACCACAGGGGAAAATGAAAAACTGTTTTTT. Its protein product is CASSISITTGENEKLFF. Full variable domain (rest looked up from reference TRBV19 and TRBJ1-4): DGGITQSPKYLFRKEGQNVTLSCEQNLNHDAMYWYRQDPGQGLRLIYYSQIVNDFQKGDIAEGYSVSREKKESFPLTVTSAQKNPTAFYLCASSISITTGENEKLFFGSGTQLSVL.

The CDR3 DNA follows: TGTGCCAGCAGCTTATCTCGGACAGGGGGCTATGGCTACACCTTC. The encoded protein is CASSLSRTGGYGYTF. The chain joins TRBV11-2 to TRBJ1-2; 10 bases are a match to TRBD1. From germline, CDR1 is SGHAT and CDR2 FQNNGV. This CDR3 has 15 amino acids. Trimming cost V 2 bases and J 4 bases; bases outside gene matches: 4.

V gene TRBV6-5 combines with J gene TRBJ2-2, with 7 bases lining up with TRBD1. Germline CDR1 MNHEY, CDR2 SVGAGI. The V segment lost 2 bases and the J segment 3 bases; nucleotides outside the gene matches: 3. This CDR3 spans 15 amino acids. The CDR3 here is CASSYVTGYTGELFF. DNA of the CDR3: TGTGCCAGCAGTTACGTGACAGGGTACACCGGGGAGCTGTTTTTT.

The chain links TRBV7-9 to TRBJ2-5; perhaps TRBD1 as D (5 bases). Trimming pared 4 bases from V and 3 bases from J, leaving 6 bases between. Per germline, CDR1 SEHNR and CDR2 FQNEAQ (reference sequence). The length of the CDR3 is 12 residues. The CDR3 is CASSWGEETQYF. The CDR3 nucleotides read TGTGCCAGCAGCTGGGGCGAAGAGACCCAGTACTTC.

The chain links TRBV7-3 to TRBJ2-5, with D possibly being TRBD1 (6 bases). The V gene lost 5 bases and the J gene lost 5 bases, with 15 bases spanning the gap. CDR3 length equals 14 residues. The germline CDR1 and CDR2 sequences are SGHTA and FQGTGA. The CDR3 loop reads CASSRTGLGETQYF. CDR3 sequence (DNA): TGTGCCAGCAGCCGAACAGGGTTAGGTGAGACCCAGTACTTC.

The rearrangement links TRBV19 to TRBJ2-1; 9 nucleotides agree with TRBD2. The ends lost 6 bases at V and 7 bases at J; junction bases unmatched: 13. This CDR3 has 16 residues. Germline V gene data show CDR1 as LNHDA and CDR2 as SQIVND (reference sequence). The CDR3 DNA follows: TGTGCCAGTAGGGCTTTAGGGCGGGAGGGGAGGAATGAGCAGTTCTTC. Translated, it gives CASRALGREGRNEQFF.

The CDR3 sequence: CASSIGQGYYGYTF. The CDR3 DNA follows: TGTGCCAGTAGTATTGGACAGGGGTACTATGGCTACACCTTC. This chain joins TRBV19 and TRBJ1-2; TRBD1 agrees at 9 bases. The V segment lost 3 bases and the J segment 3 bases; nucleotides outside the gene matches: 2. Germline CDR1 is LNHDA and CDR2 is SQIVND (reference sequence). CDR3 length: 14 residues.

The chain links TRBV11-2 to TRBJ2-1; perhaps TRBD1 as D (6 bases). CDR1 is SGHAT and CDR2 is FQNNGV in the germline V gene. CDR3 length equals 15 residues. The V gene lost 6 bases and the J gene lost 0 bases, with 12 bases spanning the gap. The CDR3 nucleotides read TGTGCCAGCAGACAAACAGGGAGCTCCTACAATGAGCAGTTCTTC. It yields the protein CASRQTGSSYNEQFF.

V usage is TRBV5-5 and J usage is TRBJ1-3; D gene ambiguous. Germline assignment: CDR1 SGHKS and CDR2 YYEKEE (reference sequence). The germline V and J ends were trimmed by 0 bases and 2 bases, with 9 bases remaining between them. The CDR3 is 15 residues long. CDR3 sequence: CASSLAGRAGNTIYF. The CDR3 DNA is TGTGCCAGCAGCTTGGCGGGGAGAGCTGGAAACACCATATATTTT. The variable domain in full, completed from reference TRBV5-5 and TRBJ1-3, reads DAGVTQSPTHLIKTRGQQVTLRCSPISGHKSVSWYQQVLGQGPQFIFQYYEKEERGRGNFPDRFSARQFPNYSSELNVNALLLGDSALYLCASSLAGRAGNTIYFGEGSWLTVV.

The chain carries TRBV29-1 and TRBJ1-3; 10 bases are a match to TRBD1. Germline CDR1 SQVTM, CDR2 ANQGSEA. J was trimmed by 1 base and V by 7 bases; bases with no gene match: 7. There are 15 residues in the CDR3. The CDR3 coding sequence is TGCAGCGCTTGGACAGGGGGTTCTTCTGGAAACACCATATATTTT. Protein: CSAWTGGSSGNTIYF.

This chain connects TRBV19 to TRBJ1-2, with D possibly TRBD1 on 5 matching bases. The CDR3 totals 15 residues. Germline V gene lookup returns CDR1 LNHDA and CDR2 SQIVND (reference sequence). Trimming removed 6 bases at V and 4 bases at J, with 18 bases between. The CDR3 loop reads CASSRSQGGAYGYTF. CDR3 DNA sequence: TGTGCCAGTAGCCGATCGCAGGGAGGTGCCTATGGCTACACCTTC. The entire variable domain, with the rest obtained from reference TRBV19 and TRBJ1-2, is as follows: DGGITQSPKYLFRKEGQNVTLSCEQNLNHDAMYWYRQDPGQGLRLIYYSQIVNDFQKGDIAEGYSVSREKKESFPLTVTSAQKNPTAFYLCASSRSQGGAYGYTFGSGTRLTVV.

The chain's CDR3 is CASGGQGAGYGYTF. The CDR3 nucleotides are TGTGCCAGCGGTGGACAGGGGGCAGGCTATGGCTACACCTTC. The rearrangement joins TRBV27 to TRBJ1-2, with 11 bases that match TRBD1. This CDR3 spans 14 amino acids. CDR1 is MNHEY and CDR2 is SMNVEV in the germline V gene (reference sequence). The V and J ends lost 8 bases and 4 bases, in that order; junction bases with no gene match: 6.